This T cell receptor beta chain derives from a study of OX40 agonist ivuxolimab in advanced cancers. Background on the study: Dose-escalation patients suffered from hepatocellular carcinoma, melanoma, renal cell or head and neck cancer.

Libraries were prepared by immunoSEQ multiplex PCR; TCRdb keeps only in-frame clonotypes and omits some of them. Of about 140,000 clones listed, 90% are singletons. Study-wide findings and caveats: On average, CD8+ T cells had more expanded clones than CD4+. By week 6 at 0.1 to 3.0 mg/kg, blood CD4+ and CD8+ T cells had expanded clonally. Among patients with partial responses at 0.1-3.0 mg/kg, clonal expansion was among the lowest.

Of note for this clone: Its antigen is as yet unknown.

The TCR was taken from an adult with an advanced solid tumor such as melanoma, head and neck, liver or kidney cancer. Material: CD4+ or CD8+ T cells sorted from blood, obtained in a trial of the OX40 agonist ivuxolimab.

CDR3 protein: CAISGWPEGKLFF. CDR3 nucleotides: TGTGCCATCAGTGGGTGGCCCGAGGGGAAACTGTTTTTT. The chain has TRBV10-3 and TRBJ1-4; the D gene is possibly TRBD1 (5 bases). Germline V gene data show CDR1 as ENHRY and CDR2 as SYGVKD. V dropped 4 bases and J dropped 11 bases, with 14 bases sitting between them. The CDR3 is 13 residues long.